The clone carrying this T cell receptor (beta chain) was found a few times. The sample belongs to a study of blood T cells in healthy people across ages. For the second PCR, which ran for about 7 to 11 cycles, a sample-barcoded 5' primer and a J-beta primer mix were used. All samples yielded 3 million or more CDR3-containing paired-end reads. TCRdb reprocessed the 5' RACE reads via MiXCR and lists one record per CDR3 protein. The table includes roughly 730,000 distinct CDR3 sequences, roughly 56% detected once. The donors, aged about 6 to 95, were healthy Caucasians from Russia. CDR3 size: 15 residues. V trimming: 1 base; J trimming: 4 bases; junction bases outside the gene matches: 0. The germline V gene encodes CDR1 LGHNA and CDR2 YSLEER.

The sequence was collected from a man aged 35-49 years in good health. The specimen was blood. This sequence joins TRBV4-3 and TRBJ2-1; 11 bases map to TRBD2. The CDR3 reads CASSQGTSGYNEQFF. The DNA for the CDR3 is TGCGCCAGCAGCCAAGGGACTAGCGGGTACAATGAGCAGTTCTTC.